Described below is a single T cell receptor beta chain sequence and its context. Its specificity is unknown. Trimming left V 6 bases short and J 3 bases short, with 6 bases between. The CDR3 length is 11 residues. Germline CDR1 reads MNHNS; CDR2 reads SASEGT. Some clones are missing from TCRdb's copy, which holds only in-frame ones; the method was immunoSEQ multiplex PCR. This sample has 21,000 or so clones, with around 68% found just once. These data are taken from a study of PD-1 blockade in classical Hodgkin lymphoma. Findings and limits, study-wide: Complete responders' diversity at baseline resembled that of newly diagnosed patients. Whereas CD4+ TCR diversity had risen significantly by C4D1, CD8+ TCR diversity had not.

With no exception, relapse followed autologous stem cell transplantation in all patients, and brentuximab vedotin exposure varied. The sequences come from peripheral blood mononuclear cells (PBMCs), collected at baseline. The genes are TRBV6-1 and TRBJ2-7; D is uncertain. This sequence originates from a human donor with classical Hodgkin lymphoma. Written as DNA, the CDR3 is TGTGCCAGCAGAGAGGTCTACGAGCAGTACTTC. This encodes CASREVYEQYF.